In its sample, the clone carrying this T cell receptor beta chain was seen a few times. The antigen remains undetermined. The CDR3 is made up of 16 amino acids. J lost 0 bases, V lost 3 bases, and 3 bases had no gene match. Germline-derived CDR1 and CDR2 are KGHDR and SFDVKD. Each TCR beta library was made by quantitative 5'-RACE that incorporated molecular barcodes. Via MiXCR, TCRdb re-called the 5' RACE reads, giving one row per CDR3 protein. The sample carries 350,000 to 550,000 distinct CDR3 sequences, roughly a quarter recorded once. This entry comes from a study of CD8 T cells in ankylosing spondylitis. Study results and limitations: Previous work reported some of these motif variants in the synovial fluid and blood of reactive arthritis. In ankylosing spondylitis patients, matched synovial fluid reportedly showed significant enrichment of disease-linked clones. Disease-linked clones proved CD8+ and comparatively uncommon in peripheral blood. For ankylosing spondylitis blood, a TCR beta motif of about 8 highly homologous variants appeared characteristic.

V is TRBV24-1 and J is TRBJ1-5; 8 bases are shared with TRBD1. The TCR sequence derives from a male donor with ankylosing spondylitis. Sample: blood, either unsorted or a sorted T cell fraction (not recorded which). In DNA, the CDR3 is TGTGCCACCAGTGATACGACAGGGGATAGCAATCAGCCCCAGCATTTT. This encodes CATSDTTGDSNQPQHF.